The sequence of this T cell receptor (beta chain) was determined in a study of T cell repertoires in cytomegalovirus infection. Looking at the study overall: CMV epitopes in the study were HLA-C-restricted (recently identified) and HLA-B-restricted (well studied). TCR beta signatures that were public indicated CMV infection and matching HLA type. Study-level points and caveats: Adding up the frequency of public TCR beta families identified people who carried CMV plus the relevant HLA. HLA-C-restricted CMV-specific TCR beta clonotypes prevailed in the ex vivo response.

The trim removed 3 bases at V and 1 base at J, leaving 2 bases unmatched. The CDR3 sequence is 16 residues long. The V gene's germline CDR1 is MGHRA and CDR2 YSYEKL. Of note for this clonotype: Its antigen is as yet unknown.

TCRdb re-derived calls from the reads in MiXCR, one entry per CDR3 protein. The repertoire holds about 220,000 distinct CDR3 sequences, with 35% to 40% as singletons. The sample consisted of CD8+ T cells from cultured PBMCs, taken from culture after CMV antigen stimulation. This TCR derives from a human donor in good health (CMV status not recorded). Some clones in this sample may be carry-over from other donors' samples. The chain employs TRBV4-1 and TRBJ2-3; the match to TRBD2 covers 12 bases. CDR3 nucleotides: TGCGCCAGCAGCCAGAGACTAGCGGGGGGCACAGATACGCAGTATTTT. It translates to CASSQRLAGGTDTQYF.